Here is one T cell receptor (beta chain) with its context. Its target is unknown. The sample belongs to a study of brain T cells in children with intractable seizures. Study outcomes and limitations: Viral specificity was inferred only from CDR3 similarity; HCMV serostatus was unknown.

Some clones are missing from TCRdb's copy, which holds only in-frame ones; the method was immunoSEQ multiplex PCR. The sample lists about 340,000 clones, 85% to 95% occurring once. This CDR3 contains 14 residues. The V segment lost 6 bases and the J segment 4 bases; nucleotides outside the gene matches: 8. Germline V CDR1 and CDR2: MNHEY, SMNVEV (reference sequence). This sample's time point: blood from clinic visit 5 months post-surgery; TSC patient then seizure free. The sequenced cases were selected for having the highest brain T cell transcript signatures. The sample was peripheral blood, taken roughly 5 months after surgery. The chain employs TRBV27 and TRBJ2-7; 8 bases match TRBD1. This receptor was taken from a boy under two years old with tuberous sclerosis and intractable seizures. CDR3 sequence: CASRPGTGAYEQYF. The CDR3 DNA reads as TGTGCCAGCAGGCCCGGGACAGGAGCTTACGAGCAGTACTTC.